The 28 T cell receptor beta chains reported below all come from one sample, sequenced in a study of T cell responses to AZD1222 COVID-19 vaccine. Sequenced by immunoSEQ multiplex PCR; TCRdb stores in-frame clones only, minus some. The table has about 130,000 clones, 93% seen once. The starting material was peripheral blood, obtained on day 0 of AZD1222 vaccination. The receptor source for this set is an adult in good health.

The rearrangement joins TRBV5-4 to TRBJ2-5; 8 bases agree with TRBD2. Germline CDR1 and CDR2: SGHNT and YYREEE (reference sequence). The CDR3 spans 13 residues. V was clipped by 1 base and J by 10 bases; unmatched bases: 6. The CDR3 DNA sequence: TGTGCCAGCAGCTTGAAGGCTAGCGGGTTCCAGTACTTC. It translates to CASSLKASGFQYF.

The chain combines TRBV7-2 with TRBJ1-6; D unresolved. V lost 3 bases and J lost 2, with 8 bases in between. The CDR3 extends over 15 amino acids. The germline CDR1 and CDR2 sequences are SGHTA and FQGNSA. The CDR3: CASSFKRTYNSPLHF. CDR3 sequence (DNA): TGTGCCAGCAGCTTCAAGCGGACCTATAATTCACCCCTCCACTTT.

The V and J genes are TRBV30 and TRBJ1-5; D ambiguous. CDR1 and CDR2 from the germline V gene are GTSNPN and SVGIG (reference sequence). The CDR3 contains 13 residues. With 0 bases removed from V and 5 bases from J, the gap between germline ends came to 8 bases. In nucleotides, the CDR3 is TGTGCCTGGAGTGTACGTTGGGATCAGCCCCAGCATTTT. Amino acids: CAWSVRWDQPQHF.

This sequence joins TRBV5-1 and TRBJ1-6; D is ambiguous. Trimming shortened V by 7 bases and J by 1 base, and 24 bases separated the two germline ends. The germline V gene has CDR1 SGHRS and CDR2 YFSETQ. The CDR3 covers 19 residues. CDR3 bases: TGCGCCAGCCGCCGCACGGTGGCTGGGGTATGGTCCTATAATTCACCCCTCCACTTT. Translated, it gives CASRRTVAGVWSYNSPLHF.

The chain carries TRBV5-4 and TRBJ2-1; 7 bases map to TRBD2. The J segment lost 4 bases and the V segment lost 4 bases, leaving 2 bases of the junction unmatched. The CDR3 covers 13 residues. Germline V gene lookup returns CDR1 SGHNT and CDR2 YYREEE (reference sequence). CDR3 in amino acids: CASSPGLYNEQFF. The CDR3 DNA follows: TGTGCCAGCAGCCCGGGACTATACAATGAGCAGTTCTTC.

This chain links TRBV6-5 with TRBJ1-3, with TRBD1 as a possible D gene (5 bases). With 2 bases removed from V and 4 bases from J, the gap between germline ends came to 9 bases. The CDR3 is made up of 14 amino acids. CDR1 is MNHEY and CDR2 is SVGAGI in the germline V gene. CDR3 protein: CASSYAQGGNTIYF. CDR3 coding DNA: TGTGCCAGCAGTTACGCCCAGGGAGGAAACACCATATATTTT.

The chain has TRBV7-8 and TRBJ2-7, with 8 positions matching TRBD2. V trimming: 0 bases; J trimming: 3 bases; junction bases outside the gene matches: 7. CDR3 length equals 16 residues. Per germline, CDR1 SGHVS and CDR2 FQNEAQ. The CDR3 sequence is CASSLAPGTRDYEQYF. The CDR3 nucleotides read TGTGCCAGCAGCTTAGCACCCGGGACTAGAGACTACGAGCAGTACTTC. Together with reference TRBV7-8 and TRBJ2-7, the CDR3 gives the full variable domain: GAGVSQSPRYKVAKRGQDVALRCDPISGHVSLFWYQQALGQGPEFLTYFQNEAQLDKSGLPSDRFFAERPEGSVSTLKIQRTQQEDSAVYLCASSLAPGTRDYEQYFGPGTRLTVT.

The count of this clone is one. V is TRBV7-2 and J is TRBJ1-2; D is possibly TRBD1 (6 bases). CDR3 length equals 16 residues. V lost 2 bases to trimming and J lost 2 bases, with 15 bases between them. Germline V gene lookup returns CDR1 SGHTA and CDR2 FQGNSA. The CDR3 DNA is TGTGCCAGCAGCTTAAACCGGGGGGGCGGGAACTATGGCTACACCTTC. Its protein is CASSLNRGGGNYGYTF.

The chain is built from TRBV7-9 and TRBJ1-1, with 8 bases matching TRBD1. This CDR3 spans 17 amino acids. After removal of 5 bases from V and 0 bases from J, the junction contained 11 bases not matched to a gene. CDR1 and CDR2 from the germline V gene are SEHNR and FQNEAQ (reference sequence). The CDR3, as DNA: TGTGCCAGCAGCCCCAGGTCTTGGGACAGGCTGAACACTGAAGCTTTCTTT. It codes for CASSPRSWDRLNTEAFF.

The CDR3 sequence is CAISETPGGAIQGYTF. In nucleotides, the CDR3 is TGTGCCATCAGTGAGACCCCAGGGGGCGCGATTCAAGGCTACACCTTC. The V and J genes are TRBV10-3 and TRBJ1-2, with 8 bases that match TRBD1. This CDR3 has 16 amino acids. Germline trimming cut 2 bases from V and 8 bases from J; bases unmatched to any gene: 13. Germline V gives CDR1 ENHRY, CDR2 SYGVKD.

The rearrangement links TRBV18 to TRBJ1-2, with 7 bases aligning to TRBD1. The germline V gene has CDR1 KGHSH and CDR2 LQKENI. This CDR3 contains 16 residues. V shed 0 bases and J 2 bases; nucleotides not matched to a gene: 6. CDR3 region: CASSPPWAGGNYGYTF. The CDR3 coding sequence is TGTGCCAGCTCACCACCCTGGGCAGGGGGGAACTATGGCTACACCTTC.

The chain links TRBV15 to TRBJ2-4, with D unclear. V was clipped by 0 bases and J by 0 bases, with 9 bases between them. Per germline, CDR1 LNHNV and CDR2 YYDKDF (reference sequence). The CDR3 totals 16 residues. CDR3 region: CATSRDKVLAKNIQYF. CDR3 nucleotide sequence: TGTGCCACCAGCAGAGATAAGGTCTTAGCCAAAAACATTCAGTACTTC.

The chain is built from TRBV12-5 and TRBJ1-3, with D perhaps matching TRBD1 (5 bases). Germline values: CDR1 LGHNT, CDR2 FRNRAP. The V gene lost 0 bases and the J gene lost 4 bases, with 16 bases spanning the gap. The CDR3 runs 17 residues. The CDR3 loop reads CASGLVLGRGSGNTIYF. The DNA of the CDR3 is TGTGCTAGTGGTTTGGTATTAGGGCGGGGGTCCGGAAACACCATATATTTT.

The chain carries TRBV6-5 and TRBJ2-1, with D uncertain. This CDR3 spans 15 amino acids. The V end was cut by 0 bases, the J end by 4 bases, with 10 bases between. Germline CDR1 MNHEY, CDR2 SVGAGI. DNA for the CDR3: TGTGCCAGCAGTTACTCGACGGCCTTTTACAATGAGCAGTTCTTC. Encoded protein: CASSYSTAFYNEQFF.

CDR3 nucleotide sequence: TGCGCCAGCAGCTTGGTGGGCGCATCCTACGAGCAGTACTTC. This gives the protein CASSLVGASYEQYF. This chain connects TRBV5-1 to TRBJ2-7; no definite D call. Germline CDR1 and CDR2: SGHRS and YFSETQ. This CDR3 is 14 amino acids long. Between the trimmed V and J ends, which lost 0 bases and 1 base, there was a span of 8 bases. The entire variable domain, with the rest obtained from reference TRBV5-1 and TRBJ2-7, is as follows: KAGVTQTPRYLIKTRGQQVTLSCSPISGHRSVSWYQQTPGQGLQFLFEYFSETQRNKGNFPGRFSGRQFSNSRSEMNVSTLELGDSALYLCASSLVGASYEQYFGPGTRLTVT.

J is TRBJ1-1 and V is TRBV15; tentatively, D is TRBD1 (5 bases). The germline V gene has CDR1 LNHNV and CDR2 YYDKDF (reference sequence). V was trimmed by 5 bases and J by 1 base, leaving 17 bases between them. The CDR3 consists of 16 residues. This CDR3 is CATSGNWLRGNTEAFF. CDR3 nucleotide sequence: TGTGCCACCAGCGGGAATTGGTTGAGGGGGAACACTGAAGCTTTCTTT.

The chain has TRBV6-5 and TRBJ2-7, with TRBD1 identical over 9 bases. The ends lost 6 bases at V and 3 bases at J; junction bases unmatched: 6. CDR1 and CDR2 (germline): MNHEY, SVGAGI. This CDR3 region has 14 residues. The CDR3 reads CASSRGQGSYEQYF. DNA for the CDR3: TGTGCCAGCAGCCGCGGACAGGGGAGCTACGAGCAGTACTTC.

V usage is TRBV3-1 (or the pseudogene TRBV3-2) and J usage is TRBJ2-5; tentatively, D is TRBD2 (5 bases). Per the germline V gene, CDR1 is LGHDT and CDR2 is YNNKEL (reference sequence). V lost 4 bases, J lost 1 base, and 13 bases lay in between. This CDR3 has 15 amino acids. DNA of the CDR3: TGTGCCAGCAGCCGCGCACTTACTAGCCAAGAGACCCAGTACTTC. This gives the protein CASSRALTSQETQYF.

The rearrangement links TRBV21-1 to TRBJ1-4. TRBV21-1 is classified as a pseudogene. The CDR3 is 15 residues long. In DNA form, the CDR3 reads TGTGCCAGCAGCGCCTCTCGAACCGAGGGGGAAAAACTGTTTTTT. Encoded protein: CASSASRTEGEKLFF.

This clone came up once. The CDR3 protein is CASSLSLGQAEQYF. CDR3 DNA sequence: TGTGCCAGCAGTTTATCATTGGGACAGGCCGAGCAGTACTTC. V is TRBV27 and J is TRBJ2-7, with 8 bases fitting TRBD1. The CDR3 contains 14 residues. V gave up 0 bases and J gave up 6 bases; unmatched junction bases: 4. Germline CDR1 reads MNHEY; CDR2 reads SMNVEV (reference sequence).

This chain links TRBV11-2 with TRBJ2-7; D unresolved. V lost 3 bases and J lost 0, with 9 bases in between. The germline V gene has CDR1 SGHAT and CDR2 FQNNGV. CDR3 length equals 14 residues. As DNA, the CDR3 is TGTGCCAGCAGCTTCAGCGTCGCCTCCTACGAGCAGTACTTC. Protein: CASSFSVASYEQYF.

V and J are TRBV10-3 and TRBJ1-2; D may be TRBD1 (6 bases). The CDR3 covers 15 residues. Trimming took off 4 bases at V and 4 bases at J, with 16 bases between the two ends. The V gene's germline CDR1 is ENHRY and CDR2 SYGVKD. CDR3 region: CAISASRGRGYGYTF. CDR3 in DNA: TGTGCCATCAGTGCCTCCCGGGGGCGCGGCTATGGCTACACCTTC.

The rearrangement uses TRBV5-1 and TRBJ1-2; 9 bases line up with TRBD1. V was clipped by 2 bases and J by 8 bases; unmatched bases: 10. Germline lookup yields CDR1 SGHRS and CDR2 YFSETQ. The CDR3 is made up of 15 amino acids. Here the CDR3 reads CASSFEGQGLGGYTF. The CDR3 nucleotides are TGCGCCAGCAGCTTTGAGGGACAGGGCCTGGGGGGCTACACCTTC.

The rearrangement links TRBV7-9 to TRBJ1-2, with D possibly matching TRBD1 (6 bases). V lost 3 bases, J lost 3 bases, and 14 bases lay in between. Germline V gene sequence: CDR1 SEHNR, CDR2 FQNEAQ (reference sequence). The CDR3 length is 15 residues. The DNA of the CDR3 is TGTGCCAGCAGCTTGATGCAGGGGCCAGACTATGGCTACACCTTC. Translated: CASSLMQGPDYGYTF.

This clone was seen just once. The rearrangement uses TRBV19 and TRBJ2-3, with 8 bases aligning to TRBD2. V trimming: 2 bases; J trimming: 4 bases; junction bases outside the gene matches: 8. CDR1 and CDR2 (germline): LNHDA, SQIVND (reference sequence). The CDR3 is 16 amino acids. CDR3 protein: CASSIRRGVIPDTQYF. In nucleotides, the CDR3 is TGTGCCAGTAGTATAAGGCGGGGGGTCATTCCAGATACGCAGTATTTT.

The chain recombines TRBV18 with TRBJ2-7; 7 bases are a match to TRBD2. The J segment lost 2 bases and the V segment lost 5 bases, leaving 12 bases of the junction unmatched. The CDR3 has 16 amino acids. Germline V gene data show CDR1 as KGHSH and CDR2 as LQKENI. The chain's CDR3 is CASSTSLAGSAYEQYF. The CDR3 nucleotides read TGTGCCAGCTCAACTTCCTTAGCGGGTTCCGCCTACGAGCAGTACTTC.

The rearrangement joins TRBV18 to TRBJ1-5, with D perhaps matching TRBD1 (5 bases). The CDR3 has 14 residues. The V end lost 1 base, the J end lost 5 bases, and 9 bases lay between the germline ends. From germline, CDR1 is KGHSH and CDR2 LQKENI. CDR3 in DNA: TGTGCCAGCTCACCACTTCAGGGTTATCAGCCCCAGCATTTT. Protein product: CASSPLQGYQPQHF.

The chain has TRBV3-1 (or the pseudogene TRBV3-2) and TRBJ2-7, with TRBD2 identical over 13 bases. CDR3 length: 17 amino acids. The germline V gene has CDR1 LGHDT and CDR2 YNNKEL (reference sequence). J lost 4 bases, V lost 1 base, and 7 bases had no gene match. CDR3 amino acids: CASSQGPTSGGPYEQYF. The CDR3 coding sequence is TGTGCCAGCAGCCAAGGCCCGACTAGCGGGGGGCCATACGAGCAGTACTTC.